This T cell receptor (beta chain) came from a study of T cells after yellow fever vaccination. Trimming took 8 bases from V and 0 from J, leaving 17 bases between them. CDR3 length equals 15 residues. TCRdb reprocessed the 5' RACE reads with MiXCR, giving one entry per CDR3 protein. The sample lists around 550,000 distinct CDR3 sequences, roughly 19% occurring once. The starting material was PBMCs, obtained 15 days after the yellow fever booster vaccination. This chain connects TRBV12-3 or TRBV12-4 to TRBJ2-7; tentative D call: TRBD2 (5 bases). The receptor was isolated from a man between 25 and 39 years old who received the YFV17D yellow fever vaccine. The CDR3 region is CASAPPDLPSYEQYF. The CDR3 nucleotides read TGTGCCAGCGCCCCACCGGACTTACCCTCCTACGAGCAGTACTTC.